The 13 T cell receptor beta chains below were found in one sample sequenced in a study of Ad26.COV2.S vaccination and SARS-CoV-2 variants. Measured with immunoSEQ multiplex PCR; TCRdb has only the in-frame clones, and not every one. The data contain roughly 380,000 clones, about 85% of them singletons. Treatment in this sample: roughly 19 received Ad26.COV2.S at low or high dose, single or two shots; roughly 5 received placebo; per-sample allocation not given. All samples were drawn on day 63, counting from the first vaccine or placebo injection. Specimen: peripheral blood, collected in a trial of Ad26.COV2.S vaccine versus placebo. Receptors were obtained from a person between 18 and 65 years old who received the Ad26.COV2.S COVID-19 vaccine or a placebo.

CDR3 region: CASSFIAGVGLYEQYF. The CDR3 coding sequence is TGCGCCAGCAGCTTTATAGCGGGAGTGGGTCTTTACGAGCAGTACTTC. The V gene is TRBV5-1, the J gene TRBJ2-7; TRBD2 matches at 9 bases. The V gene's germline CDR1 is SGHRS and CDR2 YFSETQ. There are 16 residues in the CDR3. V was clipped by 2 bases and J by 4 bases; unmatched bases: 10.

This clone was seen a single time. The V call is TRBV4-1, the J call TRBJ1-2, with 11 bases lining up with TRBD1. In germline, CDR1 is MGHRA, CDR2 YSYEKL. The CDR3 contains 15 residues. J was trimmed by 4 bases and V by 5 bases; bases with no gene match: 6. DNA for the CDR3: TGCGCCAGCAGCAACCGGGACAGGGGGAGCTATGGCTACACCTTC. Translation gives CASSNRDRGSYGYTF.

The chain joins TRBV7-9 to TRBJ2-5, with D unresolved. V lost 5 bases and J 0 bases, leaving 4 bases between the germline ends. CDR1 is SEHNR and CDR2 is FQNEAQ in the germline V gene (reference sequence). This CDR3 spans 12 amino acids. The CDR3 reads CASSAYQETQYF. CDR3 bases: TGTGCCAGCAGCGCATACCAAGAGACCCAGTACTTC.

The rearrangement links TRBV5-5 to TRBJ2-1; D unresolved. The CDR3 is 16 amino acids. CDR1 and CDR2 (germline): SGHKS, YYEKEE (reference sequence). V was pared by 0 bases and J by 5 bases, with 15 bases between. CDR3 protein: CASSLGRSQVNNEQFF. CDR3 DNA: TGTGCCAGCAGCTTGGGGCGGTCTCAAGTTAACAATGAGCAGTTCTTC.

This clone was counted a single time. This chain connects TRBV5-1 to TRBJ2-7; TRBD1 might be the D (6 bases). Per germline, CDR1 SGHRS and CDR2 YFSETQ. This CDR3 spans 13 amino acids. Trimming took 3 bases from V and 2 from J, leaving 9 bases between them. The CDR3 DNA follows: TGCGCCAGCAGCTCCCGGGACACCTACGAGCAGTACTTC. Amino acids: CASSSRDTYEQYF.

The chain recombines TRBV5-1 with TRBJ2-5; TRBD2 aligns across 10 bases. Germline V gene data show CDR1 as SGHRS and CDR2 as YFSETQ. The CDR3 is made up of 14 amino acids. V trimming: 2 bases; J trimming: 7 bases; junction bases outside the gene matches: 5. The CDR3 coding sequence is TGCGCCAGCAGCTTACTAGCGGGGCGGGGGACCCAGTACTTC. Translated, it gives CASSLLAGRGTQYF.

For the CDR3, the DNA is TGTGCCAGCAGCCCAGGGACAATTAGGAACACTGAAGCTTTCTTT. This gives the protein CASSPGTIRNTEAFF. V usage is TRBV7-2 and J usage is TRBJ1-1, with a possible D match to TRBD1 (6 bases). Germline V gene sequence: CDR1 SGHTA, CDR2 FQGNSA. V dropped 5 bases and J dropped 1 base, with 14 bases sitting between them. The CDR3 is 15 amino acids. Using reference TRBV7-2 and TRBJ1-1 for the parts outside the CDR3, the full variable domain is GAGVSQSPSNKVTEKGKDVELRCDPISGHTALYWYRQSLGQGLEFLIYFQGNSAPDKSGLPSDRFSAERTGGSVSTLTIQRTQQEDSAVYLCASSPGTIRNTEAFFGQGTRLTVV.

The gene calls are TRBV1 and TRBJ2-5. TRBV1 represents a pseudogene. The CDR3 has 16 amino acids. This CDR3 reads CTSSPIEGYYQETQYF. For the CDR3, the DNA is TGCACCAGCAGCCCAATAGAGGGGTACTATCAAGAGACCCAGTACTTC.

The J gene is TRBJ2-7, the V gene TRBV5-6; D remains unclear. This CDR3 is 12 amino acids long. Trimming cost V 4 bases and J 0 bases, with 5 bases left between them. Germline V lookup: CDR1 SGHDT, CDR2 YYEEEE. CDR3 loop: CASSPGSYEQYF. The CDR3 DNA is TGTGCCAGCAGCCCCGGCTCCTACGAGCAGTACTTC.

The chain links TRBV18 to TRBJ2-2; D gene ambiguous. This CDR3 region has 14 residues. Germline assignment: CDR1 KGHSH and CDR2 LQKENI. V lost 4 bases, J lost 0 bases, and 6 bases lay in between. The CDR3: CASSQLTNTGELFF. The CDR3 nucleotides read TGTGCCAGCTCACAACTAACGAACACCGGGGAGCTGTTTTTT.

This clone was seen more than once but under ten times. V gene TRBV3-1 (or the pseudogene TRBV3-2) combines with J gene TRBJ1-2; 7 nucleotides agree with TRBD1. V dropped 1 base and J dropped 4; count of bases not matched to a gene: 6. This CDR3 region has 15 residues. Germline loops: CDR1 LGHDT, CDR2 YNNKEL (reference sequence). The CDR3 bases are TGTGCCAGCAGCCAAGGGACAGGACATTTCTATGGCTACACCTTC. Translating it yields CASSQGTGHFYGYTF.

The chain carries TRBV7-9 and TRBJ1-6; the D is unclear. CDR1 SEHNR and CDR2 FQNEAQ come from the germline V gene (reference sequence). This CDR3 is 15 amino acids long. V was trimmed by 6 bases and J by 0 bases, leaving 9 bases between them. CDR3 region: CASREISSYNSPLHF. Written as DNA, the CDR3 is TGTGCCAGCAGGGAGATTAGCTCCTATAATTCACCCCTCCACTTT.

CDR3 nucleotide sequence: TGTGCCAGCAGTACAGGGGCCATCTCCTACAATGAGCAGTTCTTC. Residues: CASSTGAISYNEQFF. The chain uses TRBV28 and TRBJ2-1; 7 positions agree with TRBD1. In germline, CDR1 is MDHEN, CDR2 SYDVKM. The CDR3 covers 15 residues. J gave up 0 bases and V 5 bases, and 4 bases lay outside the gene matches.